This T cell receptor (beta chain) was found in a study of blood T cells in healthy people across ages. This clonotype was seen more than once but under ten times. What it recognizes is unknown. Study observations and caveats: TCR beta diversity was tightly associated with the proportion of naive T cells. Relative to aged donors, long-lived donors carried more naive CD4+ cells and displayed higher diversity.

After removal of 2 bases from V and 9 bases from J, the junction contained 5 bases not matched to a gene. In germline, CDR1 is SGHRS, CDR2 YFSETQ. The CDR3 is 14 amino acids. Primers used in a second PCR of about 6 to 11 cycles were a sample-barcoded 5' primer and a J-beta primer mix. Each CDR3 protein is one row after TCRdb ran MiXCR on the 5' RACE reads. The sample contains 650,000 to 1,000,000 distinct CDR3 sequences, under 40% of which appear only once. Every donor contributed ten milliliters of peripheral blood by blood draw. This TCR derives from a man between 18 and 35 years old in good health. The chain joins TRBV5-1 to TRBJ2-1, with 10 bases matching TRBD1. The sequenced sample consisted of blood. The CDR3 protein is CASSFGTGVTEQFF. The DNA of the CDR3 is TGCGCCAGCAGCTTTGGGACAGGGGTCACTGAGCAGTTCTTC.